A selection of T cell receptor beta chains follows, all from one sample in a study of T cell repertoires in cytomegalovirus infection. These receptors have no identified antigens. TCRdb independently ran MiXCR on the reads; one entry per CDR3 protein. Here the sample spans roughly 920,000 distinct CDR3 sequences, approximately 31% being singletons. Material: cultured CD8+ T cells from PBMCs, obtained from culture after CMV antigen stimulation. The receptors originated from a human donor in good health (CMV status not recorded). Some clones in this sample may be carry-over from other donors' samples. The CDR3 runs from the conserved cysteine through the conserved F or W. Fields, in order: CDR3 protein, CDR3 DNA, J gene, V gene, clone size, CDR3 length, D gene. The D gene is left open where the match is weak. Some rows mark clone size as missing; the rest say once, few, many or name a class of expanded clone.

CDR3 protein: CASSSLGGQEEKLFF; CDR3 DNA: TGTGCCAGCAGTTCACTCGGCGGACAGGAGGAAAAACTGTTTTTT; J gene: TRBJ1-4; V gene: TRBV27; clone size: -; CDR3 length: 15; D gene: TRBD1
CDR3 protein: CASQTGPYSNQPQHF; CDR3 DNA: TGTGCCAGCCAAACTGGCCCCTATAGCAATCAGCCCCAGCATTTT; J gene: TRBJ1-5; V gene: TRBV27; clone size: few; CDR3 length: 15; D gene: -
CDR3 protein: CASRPFANTGELFF; CDR3 DNA: TGTGCCAGCAGACCCTTCGCGAACACCGGGGAGCTGTTTTTT; J gene: TRBJ2-2; V gene: TRBV2; clone size: few; CDR3 length: 14; D gene: -
CDR3 protein: CAIRESYGYTF; CDR3 DNA: TGTGCCATTAGGGAAAGCTATGGCTACACCTTC; J gene: TRBJ1-2; V gene: TRBV10-3; clone size: -; CDR3 length: 11; D gene: -
CDR3 protein: CASTEEAGRRTEAFF; CDR3 DNA: TGTGCCAGCACCGAGGAGGCCGGGAGGAGAACTGAAGCTTTCTTT; J gene: TRBJ1-1; V gene: TRBV7-9; clone size: -; CDR3 length: 15; D gene: -
CDR3 protein: CASSFTGGRLSGELFF; CDR3 DNA: TGTGCCAGCAGCTTTACGGGGGGGCGCCTTAGCGGGGAGCTGTTTTTT; J gene: TRBJ2-2; V gene: TRBV7-2; clone size: -; CDR3 length: 16; D gene: TRBD2
CDR3 protein: CSVEVPQGYGYTF; CDR3 DNA: TGCAGCGTTGAAGTGCCACAGGGGTATGGCTACACCTTC; J gene: TRBJ1-2; V gene: TRBV29-1; clone size: -; CDR3 length: 13; D gene: TRBD1
CDR3 protein: CSVEGWLAGGKYGELFF; CDR3 DNA: TGCAGCGTTGAAGGTTGGCTAGCGGGGGGGAAGTACGGGGAGCTGTTTTTT; J gene: TRBJ2-2; V gene: TRBV29-1; clone size: -; CDR3 length: 17; D gene: TRBD2
CDR3 protein: CASSLVGRGNQPQHF; CDR3 DNA: TGTGCCAGCAGTTTAGTGGGCAGAGGGAATCAGCCCCAGCATTTT; J gene: TRBJ1-5; V gene: TRBV27; clone size: -; CDR3 length: 15; D gene: -
CDR3 protein: CASSLIDSTMNTEAFF; CDR3 DNA: TGTGCCAGCAGCTTAATAGACAGCACAATGAACACTGAAGCTTTCTTT; J gene: TRBJ1-1; V gene: TRBV7-8; clone size: many; CDR3 length: 16; D gene: -
CDR3 protein: CASSPISAGNYPYGYTF; CDR3 DNA: TGTGCCAGCAGTCCAATTTCGGCAGGGAACTATCCCTATGGCTACACCTTC; J gene: TRBJ1-2; V gene: TRBV7-9; clone size: many; CDR3 length: 17; D gene: -
CDR3 protein: CASAVNGRGQETQYF; CDR3 DNA: TGTGCCAGCGCGGTAAATGGACGTGGGCAAGAGACCCAGTACTTC; J gene: TRBJ2-5; V gene: TRBV27; clone size: -; CDR3 length: 15; D gene: -
CDR3 protein: CASSEYGSSSEAFF; CDR3 DNA: TGTGCCAGCAGTGAGTACGGTTCTTCCTCTGAAGCTTTCTTT; J gene: TRBJ1-1; V gene: TRBV6-5; clone size: -; CDR3 length: 14; D gene: -
CDR3 protein: CASSEEPTGGQNIQYF; CDR3 DNA: TGTGCCAGCAGCGAGGAACCGACAGGGGGCCAAAACATTCAGTACTTC; J gene: TRBJ2-4; V gene: TRBV9; clone size: -; CDR3 length: 16; D gene: TRBD1
CDR3 protein: CASSEPSYGTDTQYF; CDR3 DNA: TGTGCCAGCAGTGAACCCAGTTATGGCACAGATACGCAGTATTTT; J gene: TRBJ2-3; V gene: TRBV6-1; clone size: few; CDR3 length: 15; D gene: -
CDR3 protein: CASTLGGQPQHF; CDR3 DNA: TGTGCCAGTACCCTAGGGGGTCAGCCCCAGCATTTT; J gene: TRBJ1-5; V gene: TRBV19; clone size: many; CDR3 length: 12; D gene: -
CDR3 protein: CASSYSVASGSVSTDTQYF; CDR3 DNA: TGTGCCAGCAGTTACTCGGTTGCTAGCGGGAGCGTTAGCACAGATACGCAGTATTTT; J gene: TRBJ2-3; V gene: TRBV6-5; clone size: few; CDR3 length: 19; D gene: TRBD2
CDR3 protein: CASSPVEGGMNTEAFF; CDR3 DNA: TGTGCCAGCAGCCCCGTGGAGGGTGGAATGAACACTGAAGCTTTCTTT; J gene: TRBJ1-1; V gene: TRBV7-9; clone size: few; CDR3 length: 16; D gene: -
CDR3 protein: CASSLGRYYEQYF; CDR3 DNA: TGTGCCAGCAGTTTAGGCAGGTACTACGAGCAGTACTTC; J gene: TRBJ2-7; V gene: TRBV27; clone size: many; CDR3 length: 13; D gene: -
CDR3 protein: CASNQRSNQPQHF; CDR3 DNA: TGTGCTAGCAATCAGAGGAGCAATCAGCCCCAGCATTTT; J gene: TRBJ1-5; V gene: TRBV12-5; clone size: -; CDR3 length: 13; D gene: -
CDR3 protein: CASSIRGLGKTQYF; CDR3 DNA: TGTGCCAGTAGTATAAGAGGGCTGGGAAAGACCCAGTACTTC; J gene: TRBJ2-5; V gene: TRBV19; clone size: -; CDR3 length: 14; D gene: -
CDR3 protein: CASSGTSGGNEQFF; CDR3 DNA: TGTGCCAGCAGTGGGACTAGCGGGGGCAATGAGCAGTTCTTC; J gene: TRBJ2-1; V gene: TRBV12-3/TRBV12-4; clone size: few; CDR3 length: 14; D gene: TRBD2
CDR3 protein: CASSLVGEEKLFF; CDR3 DNA: TGTGCCAGCAGCCTCGTCGGAGAGGAAAAACTGTTTTTT; J gene: TRBJ1-4; V gene: TRBV12-3/TRBV12-4; clone size: -; CDR3 length: 13; D gene: -
CDR3 protein: CASSGPQRSYGYTF; CDR3 DNA: TGTGCCAGCAGTGGTCCACAGAGGAGCTATGGCTACACCTTC; J gene: TRBJ1-2; V gene: TRBV2; clone size: -; CDR3 length: 14; D gene: -
CDR3 protein: CASSSSKGARGYTF; CDR3 DNA: TGTGCCAGCAGTTCGTCTAAGGGGGCGAGAGGCTACACCTTC; J gene: TRBJ1-2; V gene: TRBV6-5; clone size: once; CDR3 length: 14; D gene: TRBD1
CDR3 protein: CASSLSARTGAIIYEQYF; CDR3 DNA: TGTGCCAGCAGTTTATCTGCGAGAACAGGGGCGATAATCTACGAGCAGTACTTC; J gene: TRBJ2-7; V gene: TRBV27; clone size: -; CDR3 length: 18; D gene: TRBD1
CDR3 protein: CAISLARSAKTRTDTQYF; CDR3 DNA: TGTGCCATCAGTCTTGCGAGGAGCGCCAAAACCCGCACAGATACGCAGTATTTT; J gene: TRBJ2-3; V gene: TRBV10-3; clone size: -; CDR3 length: 18; D gene: -
CDR3 protein: CATSAGATDPDYGYTF; CDR3 DNA: TGTGCCACCAGTGCAGGGGCCACCGACCCCGACTATGGCTACACCTTC; J gene: TRBJ1-2; V gene: TRBV24-1; clone size: once; CDR3 length: 16; D gene: -
CDR3 protein: CASSLSISAGLAKNIQYF; CDR3 DNA: TGTGCCAGCAGTCTCAGTATTTCGGCGGGACTAGCCAAAAACATTCAGTACTTC; J gene: TRBJ2-4; V gene: TRBV6-1; clone size: -; CDR3 length: 18; D gene: -
CDR3 protein: CAISDLTGPDGYTF; CDR3 DNA: TGTGCCATCAGTGATCTGACAGGTCCGGATGGCTACACCTTC; J gene: TRBJ1-2; V gene: TRBV10-3; clone size: -; CDR3 length: 14; D gene: -
CDR3 protein: CARFYYEQYF; CDR3 DNA: TGTGCCAGATTTTACTACGAGCAGTACTTC; J gene: TRBJ2-7; V gene: TRBV12-3/TRBV12-4; clone size: -; CDR3 length: 10; D gene: -
CDR3 protein: CASSVTGQMNTEAFF; CDR3 DNA: TGTGCCAGCAGCGTAACGGGACAAATGAACACTGAAGCTTTCTTT; J gene: TRBJ1-1; V gene: TRBV7-2; clone size: few; CDR3 length: 15; D gene: -
CDR3 protein: CASSQNRGGAGELFF; CDR3 DNA: TGTGCCAGCAGCCAAAATCGCGGGGGGGCCGGGGAGCTGTTTTTT; J gene: TRBJ2-2; V gene: TRBV3-1; clone size: -; CDR3 length: 15; D gene: TRBD2
CDR3 protein: CASSLVGLAGGPDTQYF; CDR3 DNA: TGTGCCAGCAGCTTGGTAGGCCTAGCGGGGGGGCCAGATACGCAGTATTTT; J gene: TRBJ2-3; V gene: TRBV5-4; clone size: few; CDR3 length: 17; D gene: TRBD2
CDR3 protein: CASSSSWTGDYEQYF; CDR3 DNA: TGTGCCAGCAGCTCCTCCTGGACAGGGGACTACGAGCAGTACTTC; J gene: TRBJ2-7; V gene: TRBV5-6; clone size: few; CDR3 length: 15; D gene: TRBD1
CDR3 protein: CASSLGDSSQFF; CDR3 DNA: TGTGCCAGCAGCTTAGGGGACAGTTCACAGTTCTTC; J gene: TRBJ2-1; V gene: TRBV7-9; clone size: many; CDR3 length: 12; D gene: TRBD1
CDR3 protein: CASSYTHLTGTGGPDTQYF; CDR3 DNA: TGTGCCAGCAGTTACACCCATTTAACCGGGACAGGGGGCCCAGATACGCAGTATTTT; J gene: TRBJ2-3; V gene: TRBV6-6; clone size: few; CDR3 length: 19; D gene: TRBD1
CDR3 protein: CASCPGQGIEYTF; CDR3 DNA: TGTGCCAGCTGCCCGGGACAGGGGATCGAGTACACCTTC; J gene: TRBJ1-2; V gene: TRBV12-3/TRBV12-4; clone size: -; CDR3 length: 13; D gene: TRBD1
CDR3 protein: CAISGASTEAFF; CDR3 DNA: TGTGCCATCAGTGGGGCTTCGACTGAAGCTTTCTTT; J gene: TRBJ1-1; V gene: TRBV10-3; clone size: -; CDR3 length: 12; D gene: -
CDR3 protein: CASSSDLAITYEQYF; CDR3 DNA: TGTGCCAGCAGCTCGGACTTAGCGATCACCTACGAGCAGTACTTC; J gene: TRBJ2-7; V gene: TRBV7-9; clone size: -; CDR3 length: 15; D gene: -
CDR3 protein: CASTATGALNEKLFF; CDR3 DNA: TGTGCCAGCACCGCGACGGGGGCCTTGAATGAAAAACTGTTTTTT; J gene: TRBJ1-4; V gene: TRBV6-5; clone size: -; CDR3 length: 15; D gene: -
CDR3 protein: CASSSIDTAFF; CDR3 DNA: TGTGCCAGCAGTTCCATAGACACGGCTTTCTTT; J gene: TRBJ1-1; V gene: TRBV27; clone size: -; CDR3 length: 11; D gene: -
CDR3 protein: CSVMAALGYTF; CDR3 DNA: TGCAGCGTGATGGCTGCTTTAGGCTACACCTTC; J gene: TRBJ1-2; V gene: TRBV29-1; clone size: -; CDR3 length: 11; D gene: -
CDR3 protein: CASSEFPTNSPLHF; CDR3 DNA: TGTGCCAGCAGTGAGTTTCCAACCAATTCACCCCTCCACTTT; J gene: TRBJ1-6; V gene: TRBV6-1; clone size: few; CDR3 length: 14; D gene: -
CDR3 protein: CASSTRPGGLINEQFF; CDR3 DNA: TGTGCCAGCAGCACGAGGCCCGGGGGTCTAATCAATGAGCAGTTCTTC; J gene: TRBJ2-1; V gene: TRBV7-9; clone size: -; CDR3 length: 16; D gene: -
CDR3 protein: CATSREGRGLYGYTF; CDR3 DNA: TGTGCCACCAGCAGAGAAGGCAGGGGGCTCTATGGCTACACCTTC; J gene: TRBJ1-2; V gene: TRBV15; clone size: few; CDR3 length: 15; D gene: TRBD1
CDR3 protein: CSASVPYTF; CDR3 DNA: TGCAGTGCCTCGGTCCCTTACACCTTC; J gene: TRBJ1-2; V gene: TRBV20-1; clone size: -; CDR3 length: 9; D gene: -
CDR3 protein: CASSEPGQGYNSPLHF; CDR3 DNA: TGTGCCAGCAGTGAGCCGGGACAGGGATATAATTCACCCCTCCACTTT; J gene: TRBJ1-6; V gene: TRBV28; clone size: few; CDR3 length: 16; D gene: TRBD1
CDR3 protein: CASSPYGGEQFF; CDR3 DNA: TGTGCCAGCAGCCCTTATGGGGGTGAGCAGTTCTTC; J gene: TRBJ2-1; V gene: TRBV27; clone size: -; CDR3 length: 12; D gene: -
CDR3 protein: CASSEFEGEAFF; CDR3 DNA: TGTGCCAGCAGTGAGTTTGAGGGGGAAGCTTTCTTT; J gene: TRBJ1-1; V gene: TRBV25-1; clone size: few; CDR3 length: 12; D gene: -
CDR3 protein: CAIIDEGDYGYTF; CDR3 DNA: TGTGCCATCATTGACGAGGGGGACTATGGCTACACCTTC; J gene: TRBJ1-2; V gene: TRBV10-3; clone size: -; CDR3 length: 13; D gene: -